This T cell receptor (beta chain) derives from a study of cytomegalovirus exposure and HLA in healthy donors. Findings of the study overall: Published work reported that the classifier diagnosed cytomegalovirus status with high specificity and sensitivity. Later analysis found that TCR beta chains associated with HLA were more clonally expanded than other, equally common chains. The study flagged about 150 TCR beta chains as cytomegalovirus-associated.

Germline V lookup: CDR1 MGHRA, CDR2 YSYEKL. This CDR3 comprises 16 residues. Trimming removed 3 bases from V and 7 bases from J; junction bases left unmatched: 10. PCR employed 60 Vbeta and 13 Jbeta primers. The data were produced by immunoSEQ multiplex PCR, yet TCRdb's version contains in-frame clones alone and is incomplete. Among around 140,000 clones listed, 76% were seen once. At the time of sampling, donors were nominally healthy, though unrecorded immune exposures were likely. Worth noting for this clone: The antigen is not known.

V and J are TRBV4-1 and TRBJ1-4, with 8 bases matching TRBD1. The TCR was taken from a female donor in good health and CMV-seropositive. The sample consisted of PBMCs. CDR3 loop: CASSQIRTGGGEKLFF. In DNA, the CDR3 is TGCGCCAGCAGCCAGATTCGAACAGGGGGGGGTGAAAAACTGTTTTTT.